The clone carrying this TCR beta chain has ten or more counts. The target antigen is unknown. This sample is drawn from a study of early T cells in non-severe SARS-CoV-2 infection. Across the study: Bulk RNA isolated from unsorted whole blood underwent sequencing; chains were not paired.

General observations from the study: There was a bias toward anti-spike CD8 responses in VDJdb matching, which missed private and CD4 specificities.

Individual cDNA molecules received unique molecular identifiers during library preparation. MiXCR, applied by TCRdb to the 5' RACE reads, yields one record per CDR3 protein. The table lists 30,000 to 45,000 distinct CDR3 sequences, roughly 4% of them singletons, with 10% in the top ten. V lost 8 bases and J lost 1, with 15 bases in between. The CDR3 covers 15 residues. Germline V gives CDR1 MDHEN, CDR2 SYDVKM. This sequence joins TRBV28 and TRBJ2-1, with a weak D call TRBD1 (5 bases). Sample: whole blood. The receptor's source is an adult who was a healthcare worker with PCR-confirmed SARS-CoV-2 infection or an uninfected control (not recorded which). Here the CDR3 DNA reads TGTGCCAGCTACAAATCAGGGCGGTCCTACAATGAGCAGTTCTTC. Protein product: CASYKSGRSYNEQFF.